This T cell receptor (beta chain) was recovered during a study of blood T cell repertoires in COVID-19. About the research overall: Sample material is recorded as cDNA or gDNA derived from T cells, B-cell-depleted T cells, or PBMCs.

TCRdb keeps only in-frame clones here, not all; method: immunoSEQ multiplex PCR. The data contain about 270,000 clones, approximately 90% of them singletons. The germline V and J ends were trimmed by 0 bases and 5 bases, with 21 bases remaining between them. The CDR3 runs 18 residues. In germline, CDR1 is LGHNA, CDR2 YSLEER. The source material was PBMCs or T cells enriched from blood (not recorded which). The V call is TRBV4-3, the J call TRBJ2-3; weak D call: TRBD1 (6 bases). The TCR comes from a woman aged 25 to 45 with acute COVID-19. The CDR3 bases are TGCGCCAGCAGCCAAGAGGGGTTTGGGGCAGGGGCAGTAGATACGCAGTATTTT. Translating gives CASSQEGFGAGAVDTQYF.